One and the same sample provided the 17 T cell receptor beta chains below, sequenced in a study of post-analysis software for immune sequencing data (dated by TCRdb to the mid-2010s). Overall study results and their limits: Significantly higher frequencies in patients than in controls were found for roughly 5 TRBV segments, including TRBV5-6, TRBV5-1 and TRBV20-1.

The library was obtained by PCR. Sequenced using an Illumina HiSeq 2500. Unique molecular identifiers were incorporated into TCR beta cDNA libraries to reduce PCR and sequencing biases. TCRdb trimmed the raw reads at Q25, called clones with MiXCR and kept productive beta chains. A single entry per CDR3 protein holds the most common genes and DNA from its merged rows. The sample table contains around 260,000 distinct CDR3 sequences; only one count was recorded for 36% of them. Under 5.5% of the sample is taken by the ten largest. No antigen has been identified for these receptors. The sample consisted of blood. Receptors originate from a girl between 5 and 17 years old with multiple sclerosis.

This rearrangement joins TRBV7-9 to TRBJ2-7; D call uncertain. CDR1 is SEHNR and CDR2 is FQNEAQ in the germline V gene (reference sequence). Trimming took off 7 bases at V and 10 bases at J, with 14 bases between the two ends. The CDR3 runs 11 residues. The CDR3 nucleotides read TGTGCCAGCATCCTCCAAGAGATCCAGTACTTC. Its protein product is CASILQEIQYF. The whole variable domain, remainder taken from reference TRBV7-9 and TRBJ2-7, is DTGVSQNPRHKITKRGQNVTFRCDPISEHNRLYWYRQTLGQGPEFLTYFQNEAQLEKSRLLSDRFSAERPKGSFSTLEIQRTEQGDSAMYLCASILQEIQYFGPGTRLTVT.

This clonotype was counted only a few times. This may be a read error, as it is one base from a much larger clone. This chain uses TRBV7-3 with TRBJ2-5; D perhaps matches TRBD2 (6 bases). The germline V gene has CDR1 SGHTA and CDR2 FQGTGA. The CDR3 totals 15 residues. V was cut by 5 bases and J by 2 bases, with 15 bases left in between. DNA of the CDR3: TGTGCCAGCAGCCCAGGAACTCTAGCGCAAGAGACCCAGTACTTC. It is translated as CASSPGTLAQETQYF.

The gene calls are TRBV28 and TRBJ2-1; D tentatively reads TRBD1 or TRBD2 (5 bases each). Germline V gives CDR1 MDHEN, CDR2 SYDVKM. Between the trimmed V and J ends, which lost 6 bases and 3 bases, there was a span of 15 bases. The CDR3 totals 15 residues. CDR3 sequence: CASRRGPLVYNEQFF. The CDR3 DNA reads TGTGCCAGCAGGAGGGGACCCCTGGTCTACAATGAGCAGTTCTTC.

This clonotype showed up just a few times. This sequence joins TRBV20-1 and TRBJ2-3; 9 bases map to TRBD2. The V gene's germline CDR1 is DFQATT and CDR2 SNEGSKA (reference sequence). J gave up 5 bases and V 1 base, and 7 bases lay outside the gene matches. This CDR3 spans 15 amino acids. The CDR3 bases are TGCAGTGCTAGAGCTTTAGCGGGAGCGGTAGATACGCAGTATTTT. Protein: CSARALAGAVDTQYF.

This clonotype was counted many times. The V gene is TRBV5-1, the J gene TRBJ2-1; TRBD2 agrees at 10 bases. CDR3 length: 17 amino acids. Trimming took 1 base from V and 0 from J; bases not matched to a gene: 4. Germline CDR1 and CDR2: SGHRS and YFSETQ. CDR3 coding DNA: TGCGCCAGCAGCTTGTCGGCTAGCGGGGGCTCCTACAATGAGCAGTTCTTC. Protein: CASSLSASGGSYNEQFF.

This rearrangement joins TRBV4-2 to TRBJ2-3; tentatively, D is TRBD1 (6 bases). The CDR3 contains 15 residues. With 4 bases removed from V and 0 bases from J, the gap between germline ends came to 11 bases. The V gene's germline CDR1 is LGHNA and CDR2 YNFKEQ. The CDR3 region is CASSPRGQSTDTQYF. In nucleotides, the CDR3 is TGTGCCAGCAGCCCCCGGGGACAAAGCACAGATACGCAGTATTTT.

The gene calls are TRBV3-1 and TRBJ1-1, with D unclear. Trimming left V 4 bases short and J 8 bases short, with 8 bases between. The CDR3 runs to 11 residues. CDR1 is LGHDT, CDR2 YNNKEL, per germline (reference sequence). CDR3 sequence reads: CASSLQQEAFF. The CDR3 DNA reads as TGTGCCAGCAGCCTCCAACAGGAAGCTTTCTTT.

This clonotype was detected a few times. V gene TRBV7-2 combines with J gene TRBJ1-1, with D perhaps matching TRBD1 (5 bases). This CDR3 spans 16 amino acids. Trimming took 2 bases from V and 4 from J, leaving 17 bases between them. The germline V gene has CDR1 SGHTA and CDR2 FQGNSA. The CDR3 region is CASSLIPGRAGTEAFF. For the CDR3, the DNA is TGTGCCAGCAGCTTAATTCCGGGACGAGCAGGCACTGAAGCTTTCTTT.

Many counts were recorded for this clonotype. The J gene is TRBJ2-3, the V gene TRBV2; D call uncertain. V was pared by 1 base and J by 0 bases, with 8 bases between. CDR3 length: 15 residues. Germline CDR1 SNHLY, CDR2 FYNNEI. In DNA, the CDR3 is TGTGCCAGCAGTGAAGGCTCGCGCAGCACAGATACGCAGTATTTT. Its protein product is CASSEGSRSTDTQYF.

Details on this clonotype: Since a much larger clone is just one base distant, this may be a read error. The chain uses TRBV6-2 or TRBV6-3 and TRBJ2-4; D is undetermined. CDR3 size: 13 residues. Germline V gene data show CDR1 as MNHEY and CDR2 as SVGEGT. V lost 6 bases, J lost 7 bases, and 13 bases lay in between. In DNA, the CDR3 is TGTGCCAGCAGATCGGACGCCCGGAACATTCAGTACTTC. Translated: CASRSDARNIQYF.

This clonotype was picked up many times. The genes are TRBV29-1 and TRBJ2-1; D is tentatively TRBD1 or TRBD2 (6 bases each). CDR3 length equals 15 residues. Trimming left V 3 bases short and J 1 base short, with 13 bases between. Germline loops: CDR1 SQVTM, CDR2 ANQGSEA. CDR3 amino acids: CSVEGGTQSYNEQFF. CDR3 sequence (DNA): TGCAGCGTTGAGGGGGGCACCCAATCCTACAATGAGCAGTTCTTC.

About this clonotype: With a much larger clone just one base away, this may be a read error. V and J are TRBV5-6 and TRBJ2-1; no reliable D call. CDR3 size: 14 residues. V was cut by 3 bases and J by 3 bases, with 10 bases left in between. Per the germline V gene, CDR1 is SGHDT and CDR2 is YYEEEE. CDR3 coding DNA: TGTGCCAGCAGCTGGTCAGCTTTCTACAATGAGCAGTTCTTC. Translated, it gives CASSWSAFYNEQFF.

This clonotype has at least ten counts. The CDR3 loop reads CASSENSGGYNEQFF. The CDR3 nucleotides read TGTGCCAGCAGTGAGAATAGCGGGGGGTACAATGAGCAGTTCTTC. The genes are TRBV6-1 and TRBJ2-1, with TRBD2 matching over 10 bases. V gave up 3 bases and J gave up 4 bases; unmatched junction bases: 3. CDR3 length: 15 amino acids. The germline V gene encodes CDR1 MNHNS and CDR2 SASEGT.

This clonotype was observed at least ten times. V and J are TRBV4-1 and TRBJ2-1; 8 bases are shared with TRBD2. Germline CDR1 is MGHRA and CDR2 is YSYEKL. The CDR3 is 15 amino acids. Losses at the gene ends were 1 base for V and 3 bases for J; bases not matched to a gene: 2. The CDR3 reads CASSQVTSGYNEQFF. The CDR3 region has the DNA TGCGCCAGCAGCCAAGTTACTAGCGGCTACAATGAGCAGTTCTTC.

The sample holds a few counts of this clonotype. The V and J genes are TRBV19 and TRBJ1-2; 10 bases fit TRBD1. V dropped 3 bases and J dropped 8; count of bases not matched to a gene: 12. The germline gives CDR1 LNHDA, CDR2 SQIVND (reference sequence). The CDR3 sequence is 16 residues long. CDR3 sequence: CASSIGQGVILHGYTF. The CDR3 DNA follows: TGTGCCAGTAGTATCGGACAGGGGGTTATCCTTCACGGCTACACCTTC.

The V gene is TRBV12-3 or TRBV12-4, the J gene TRBJ2-2, with D unclear. This CDR3 spans 14 amino acids. The germline V and J ends were trimmed by 7 bases and 5 bases, with 14 bases remaining between them. Here the CDR3 reads CASTERPQTGELFF. The CDR3 DNA reads TGTGCCAGCACCGAAAGGCCCCAAACCGGGGAGCTGTTTTTT.

The CDR3: CASSQVPAGGLLINEQFF. CDR3 sequence (DNA): TGCGCCAGCAGCCAAGTACCAGCGGGAGGGTTATTGATTAATGAGCAGTTCTTC. The chain has TRBV4-3 and TRBJ2-1, with TRBD2 matching 10 bases. This CDR3 is 18 amino acids long. Germline CDR1 LGHNA, CDR2 YSLEER. Germline trimming cut 1 base from V and 7 bases from J; bases unmatched to any gene: 13.